Below, 7 T cell receptor beta chains from the same sample are listed, as sequenced in a study of OX40 agonist ivuxolimab in advanced cancers. Produced via immunoSEQ multiplex PCR; TCRdb's table is partial and in-frame only. The repertoire has about 79,000 clones, about 85% of them found once; the top ten carry around 3.5%. The sequencing used CD4+ or CD8+ T cells sorted from blood, collected in a trial of the OX40 agonist ivuxolimab. Every receptor here comes from an adult with an advanced solid tumor such as melanoma, head and neck, liver or kidney cancer.

This clone was counted between two and nine times. The chain recombines TRBV11-1 with TRBJ2-1, with 8 bases fitting TRBD1. The V segment lost 5 bases and the J segment 7 bases; nucleotides outside the gene matches: 4. CDR3 size: 13 residues. Germline V gene lookup returns CDR1 SGHAT and CDR2 FQDESV (reference sequence). The CDR3 spells CASSADRANEQFF. For the CDR3, the DNA is TGTGCCAGCAGCGCGGACAGGGCGAATGAGCAGTTCTTC.

This CDR3 is CASSERASGVGNQPQHF. CDR3 DNA sequence: TGTGCCAGCAGTGAAAGGGCCTCAGGGGTGGGGAATCAGCCCCAGCATTTT. The genes are TRBV6-1 and TRBJ1-5, with D tentatively TRBD1 (6 bases). The V gene lost 2 bases and the J gene lost 4 bases, with 18 bases spanning the gap. The CDR3 loop spans 17 amino acids. Per germline, CDR1 MNHNS and CDR2 SASEGT.

This clone was detected only a few times. The rearrangement joins TRBV5-1 to TRBJ1-4; TRBD1 is a possible D gene (5 bases). The CDR3 is made up of 14 amino acids. Germline loops: CDR1 SGHRS, CDR2 YFSETQ. The V and J ends lost 5 bases and 7 bases respectively, with 15 bases between them. The CDR3 DNA follows: TGCGCCAGCAGTCCTCAGGGCGAGAGTGAAAAACTGTTTTTT. The encoded protein is CASSPQGESEKLFF.

The chain uses TRBV7-8 and TRBJ2-1, with D possibly TRBD2 on 5 matching bases. From germline, CDR1 is SGHVS and CDR2 FQNEAQ. Trimming cost V 3 bases and J 8 bases, with 14 bases left between them. The CDR3 is 14 amino acids. The CDR3 loop is CASSFPGGLHEQFF. The CDR3 nucleotides read TGTGCCAGCAGCTTCCCCGGCGGGTTGCATGAGCAGTTCTTC.

The CDR3 nucleotides are TGCGCCAGCAGCCAATCAGCGGGAGAGTCGGCAGATACGCAGTATTTT. Translating it yields CASSQSAGESADTQYF. The genes are TRBV4-3 and TRBJ2-3; 8 bases map to TRBD2. Trimming took 2 bases from V and 4 from J; bases not matched to a gene: 8. Germline V gene data show CDR1 as LGHNA and CDR2 as YSLEER. The CDR3 runs 16 residues.

This clone has just one count. Germline is not matched at one junction end, which may reflect a read error. The genes are TRBV6-1 and TRBJ2-1, with D perhaps TRBD1 (5 bases). Per germline, CDR1 MNHNS and CDR2 SASEGT. The CDR3 is 12 amino acids. The CDR3: CASRSGYSEQFF. The CDR3, as DNA: TGTGCCAGCAGGTCAGGGTACAGTGAGCAGTTCTTC.

V is TRBV6-5 and J is TRBJ2-1; 8 bases agree with TRBD2. V lost 5 bases, J lost 5 bases, and 5 bases stayed unmatched. The CDR3 is made up of 14 amino acids. Germline V gives CDR1 MNHEY, CDR2 SVGAGI. The chain's CDR3 is CASSQSGRDNEQFF. CDR3 bases: TGTGCCAGCAGTCAAAGCGGGAGAGACAATGAGCAGTTCTTC.